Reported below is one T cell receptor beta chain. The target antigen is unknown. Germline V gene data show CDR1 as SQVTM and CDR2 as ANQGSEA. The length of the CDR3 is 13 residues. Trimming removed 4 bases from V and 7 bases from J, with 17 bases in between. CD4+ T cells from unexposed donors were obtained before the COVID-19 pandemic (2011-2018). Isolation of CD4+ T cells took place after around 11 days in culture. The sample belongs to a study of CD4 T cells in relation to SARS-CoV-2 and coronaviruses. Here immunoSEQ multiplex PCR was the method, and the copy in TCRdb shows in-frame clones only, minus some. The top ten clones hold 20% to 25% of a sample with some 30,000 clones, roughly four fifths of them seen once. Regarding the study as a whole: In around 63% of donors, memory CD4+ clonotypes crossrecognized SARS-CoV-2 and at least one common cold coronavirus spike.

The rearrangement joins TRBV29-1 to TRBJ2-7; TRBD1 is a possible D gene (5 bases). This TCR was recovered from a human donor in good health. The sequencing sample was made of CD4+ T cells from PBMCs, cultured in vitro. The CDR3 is CSVGSGPDREQYF. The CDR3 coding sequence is TGCAGCGTTGGCTCAGGGCCCGATCGGGAGCAGTACTTC.